Listed here are 21 T cell receptor beta chains from one sample, sequenced in a study of blood T cell repertoires in COVID-19. TCRdb's table, derived via immunoSEQ multiplex PCR, lists solely in-frame clones and lacks some. The sample has 150,000 to 200,000 clones; around nine tenths are singletons. Sequenced: peripheral blood. The receptors come from a man aged 50 to 59 with acute or convalescent COVID-19.

V gene TRBV27 combines with J gene TRBJ2-2; perhaps TRBD1 as D (6 bases). In germline, CDR1 is MNHEY, CDR2 SMNVEV (reference sequence). There are 16 residues in the CDR3. Trimming removed 1 base from V and 1 base from J, with 10 bases in between. The CDR3 DNA reads as TGTGCCAGCAGTTTATTCGGGACACTGAACACCGGGGAGCTGTTTTTT. Its translation is CASSLFGTLNTGELFF.

The chain joins TRBV7-3 to TRBJ2-1; 8 bases fit TRBD1. Trimming at V came to 3 bases and at J to 5 bases, leaving 6 bases not matched to a gene. The CDR3 loop spans 15 amino acids. Germline assignment: CDR1 SGHTA and CDR2 FQGTGA. The CDR3 bases are TGTGCCAGCAGCTTGTCAGGGGGCGGAAACAATGAGCAGTTCTTC. Protein: CASSLSGGGNNEQFF.

The CDR3 region is CASSQESQDEQFF. The DNA for the CDR3 is TGTGCCAGCAGCCAAGAATCTCAGGATGAGCAGTTCTTC. The V and J genes are TRBV3-1 (or the pseudogene TRBV3-2) and TRBJ2-1; unclear D gene. Germline CDR1 LGHDT, CDR2 YNNKEL (reference sequence). This CDR3 comprises 13 residues. V shed 0 bases and J shed 8 bases, with 8 bases lying between them.

V and J are TRBV7-6 and TRBJ2-7; perhaps TRBD1 as D (6 bases). This CDR3 comprises 15 residues. Trimming cost V 1 base and J 4 bases, with 14 bases left between them. From germline, CDR1 is SGHVS and CDR2 FNYEAQ. CDR3 loop: CASSLEQGNSYEQYV. DNA for the CDR3: TGTGCCAGCAGCTTAGAACAGGGAAACTCTTACGAGCAGTACGTC.

The V and J genes are TRBV6-2 or TRBV6-3 and TRBJ2-2; no definite D call. The CDR3 has 14 amino acids. V lost 4 bases to trimming and J lost 5 bases, with 11 bases between them. CDR1 is MNHEY and CDR2 is SVGEGT in the germline V gene. CDR3 DNA sequence: TGTGCCAGCAGTTCCTTTCTCGTTACCGGGGAGCTGTTTTTT. Its translation is CASSSFLVTGELFF.

V gene TRBV5-1 combines with J gene TRBJ2-1; perhaps TRBD1 as D (5 bases). The CDR3 has 16 amino acids. Germline CDR1 reads SGHRS; CDR2 reads YFSETQ. With 4 bases removed from V and 6 bases from J, the gap between germline ends came to 20 bases. CDR3 amino acids: CASSRADTSILNEQFF. The CDR3 coding sequence is TGCGCCAGCAGCCGCGCGGACACCTCCATTCTCAATGAGCAGTTCTTC.

V usage is TRBV7-2 and J usage is TRBJ2-1; D uncertain. The CDR3 runs 11 residues. From germline, CDR1 is SGHTA and CDR2 FQGNSA. Trimming took off 1 base at V and 9 bases at J, with 4 bases between the two ends. CDR3 sequence reads: CASSLVIEQFF. As DNA, the CDR3 is TGTGCCAGCAGCTTAGTCATTGAGCAGTTCTTC.

The V and J genes are TRBV19 and TRBJ2-1; TRBD2 agrees at 9 bases. Germline values: CDR1 LNHDA, CDR2 SQIVND (reference sequence). Germline trimming cut 5 bases from V and 5 bases from J; bases unmatched to any gene: 10. The CDR3 contains 16 residues. As DNA, the CDR3 is TGTGCCAGTAGTCTCCGTTTAGCGGGGGTGCACAATGAGCAGTTCTTC. Translation: CASSLRLAGVHNEQFF.

The chain has TRBV19 and TRBJ2-2, with a tentative D call TRBD1 (6 bases). CDR3 length: 15 residues. V was cut by 7 bases and J by 4 bases, with 16 bases left in between. Germline assignment: CDR1 LNHDA and CDR2 SQIVND (reference sequence). Here the CDR3 DNA reads TGTGCCAGTACGGTAATGGGGGCCGGCACCGGGGAGCTGTTTTTT. Its translation is CASTVMGAGTGELFF.

The table lists this clone with a count of one. The chain employs TRBV23-1 and TRBJ1-6; D unclear. TRBV23-1 carries the ORF label, with uncertain function. This CDR3 contains 15 residues. Between the trimmed V and J ends, which lost 5 bases and 0 bases, there was a span of 8 bases. CDR3 region: CASSFRCSYNSPLHF. In DNA, the CDR3 is TGCGCCAGCAGTTTTCGGTGCTCCTATAATTCACCCCTCCACTTT.

The chain joins TRBV6-5 to TRBJ1-3; maybe TRBD1 (6 bases). Germline V gene data show CDR1 as MNHEY and CDR2 as SVGAGI. Trimming stripped 5 bases from V and 0 bases from J, with 8 bases between. The CDR3 has 14 residues. The CDR3 DNA reads TGTGCCAGCAGTACAGGGTCCTCTGGAAACACCATATATTTT. Its translation is CASSTGSSGNTIYF.

This chain joins TRBV20-1 and TRBJ1-2, with TRBD1 matching over 7 bases. Germline CDR1 DFQATT, CDR2 SNEGSKA (reference sequence). CDR3 length equals 15 residues. Trimming removed 3 bases from V and 6 bases from J; junction bases left unmatched: 13. As DNA, the CDR3 is TGCAGTGCTAGTCCATTCGACAGGGCTTCTAATGGCTACACCTTC. Amino acids: CSASPFDRASNGYTF.

The CDR3 coding sequence is TGTGCCAGCAGCCCAGGGCCTATGGCTGAAGCTTTCTTT. Translating gives CASSPGPMAEAFF. This chain joins TRBV12-3 or TRBV12-4 and TRBJ1-1; a weak D match, TRBD1 (5 bases). Trimming stripped 6 bases from V and 6 bases from J, with 14 bases between. The CDR3 extends over 13 amino acids.

The chain carries TRBV5-8 and TRBJ2-5, with D possibly TRBD2 on 5 matching bases. The CDR3 loop spans 14 amino acids. V was pared by 7 bases and J by 4 bases, with 17 bases between. Germline V CDR1 and CDR2: SGHTS, YDEGEE. CDR3 in amino acids: CASPTNPGIETQYF. Written as DNA, the CDR3 is TGTGCCAGCCCCACCAACCCCGGGATAGAGACCCAGTACTTC.

The chain combines TRBV6-2 or TRBV6-3 with TRBJ1-5, with D perhaps matching TRBD1 (5 bases). From germline, CDR1 is MNHEY and CDR2 SVGEGT. Trimming cost V 3 bases and J 4 bases, with 7 bases left between them. This CDR3 is built from 13 residues. This CDR3 reads CASSYGGNQPQHF. The CDR3 DNA sequence: TGTGCCAGCAGTTATGGGGGGAATCAGCCCCAGCATTTT.

The chain joins TRBV10-3 to TRBJ2-3, with 11 bases lining up with TRBD2. The germline V gene encodes CDR1 ENHRY and CDR2 SYGVKD. With V trimmed by 6 bases and J by 2 bases, 7 bases remained unmatched. This CDR3 contains 16 residues. CDR3 sequence reads: CAIRSGTSGNTDTQYF. The CDR3 region has the DNA TGTGCCATCAGGAGCGGGACTAGCGGCAACACAGATACGCAGTATTTT.

The chain employs TRBV6-6 and TRBJ2-3; tentatively, D is TRBD2 (6 bases). The CDR3 totals 15 residues. CDR1 and CDR2 from the germline V gene are MNHNY and SVGAGI (reference sequence). V was cut by 5 bases and J by 0 bases, with 12 bases left in between. The chain's CDR3 is CASSGGRLSTDTQYF. The CDR3 coding sequence is TGTGCCAGCAGTGGGGGGAGACTGAGCACAGATACGCAGTATTTT.

In its sample, this clone was seen once. Other nucleotide sequences in the sample specify the same CDR3. The CDR3 is CASRRTGNTEAFF. The CDR3 bases are TGTGCCAGCAGACGGACAGGGAACACTGAAGCTTTCTTT. The chain recombines TRBV6-5 with TRBJ1-1, with TRBD1 matching 7 bases. Looked up from germline, CDR1 is MNHEY and CDR2 is SVGAGI. CDR3 length: 13 residues. V shed 6 bases, J shed 1 base, and the junction held 2 bases outside the gene matches.

This clone showed up just once. This chain connects TRBV2 to TRBJ1-6; D is undetermined. Between the trimmed V and J ends, which lost 8 bases and 6 bases, there was a span of 14 bases. The germline V gene encodes CDR1 SNHLY and CDR2 FYNNEI. The CDR3 is 14 amino acids. The CDR3 sequence: CASEGGRSNSPLHF. The CDR3 nucleotides are TGTGCCAGCGAGGGCGGCAGATCTAATTCACCCCTCCACTTT.

As regards this clone: The sample has other DNA sequences that encode this CDR3 too. The chain is built from TRBV7-2 and TRBJ1-1; D call uncertain. Germline V gene lookup returns CDR1 SGHTA and CDR2 FQGNSA. This CDR3 has 13 residues. V lost 0 bases and J 1 base, leaving 3 bases between the germline ends. The CDR3 loop reads CASSLARNTEAFF. The DNA for the CDR3 is TGTGCCAGCAGCTTAGCCAGGAACACTGAAGCTTTCTTT.

The chain couples TRBV7-2 to TRBJ2-7; tentative D call: TRBD1 (5 bases). V was trimmed by 4 bases and J by 4 bases, leaving 17 bases between them. Germline CDR1 is SGHTA and CDR2 is FQGNSA. The length of the CDR3 is 15 residues. The CDR3 nucleotides are TGTGCCAGCAGCTCACACAGGTCGGTCGGGTACGAGCAGTACTTC. Amino acid sequence: CASSSHRSVGYEQYF.